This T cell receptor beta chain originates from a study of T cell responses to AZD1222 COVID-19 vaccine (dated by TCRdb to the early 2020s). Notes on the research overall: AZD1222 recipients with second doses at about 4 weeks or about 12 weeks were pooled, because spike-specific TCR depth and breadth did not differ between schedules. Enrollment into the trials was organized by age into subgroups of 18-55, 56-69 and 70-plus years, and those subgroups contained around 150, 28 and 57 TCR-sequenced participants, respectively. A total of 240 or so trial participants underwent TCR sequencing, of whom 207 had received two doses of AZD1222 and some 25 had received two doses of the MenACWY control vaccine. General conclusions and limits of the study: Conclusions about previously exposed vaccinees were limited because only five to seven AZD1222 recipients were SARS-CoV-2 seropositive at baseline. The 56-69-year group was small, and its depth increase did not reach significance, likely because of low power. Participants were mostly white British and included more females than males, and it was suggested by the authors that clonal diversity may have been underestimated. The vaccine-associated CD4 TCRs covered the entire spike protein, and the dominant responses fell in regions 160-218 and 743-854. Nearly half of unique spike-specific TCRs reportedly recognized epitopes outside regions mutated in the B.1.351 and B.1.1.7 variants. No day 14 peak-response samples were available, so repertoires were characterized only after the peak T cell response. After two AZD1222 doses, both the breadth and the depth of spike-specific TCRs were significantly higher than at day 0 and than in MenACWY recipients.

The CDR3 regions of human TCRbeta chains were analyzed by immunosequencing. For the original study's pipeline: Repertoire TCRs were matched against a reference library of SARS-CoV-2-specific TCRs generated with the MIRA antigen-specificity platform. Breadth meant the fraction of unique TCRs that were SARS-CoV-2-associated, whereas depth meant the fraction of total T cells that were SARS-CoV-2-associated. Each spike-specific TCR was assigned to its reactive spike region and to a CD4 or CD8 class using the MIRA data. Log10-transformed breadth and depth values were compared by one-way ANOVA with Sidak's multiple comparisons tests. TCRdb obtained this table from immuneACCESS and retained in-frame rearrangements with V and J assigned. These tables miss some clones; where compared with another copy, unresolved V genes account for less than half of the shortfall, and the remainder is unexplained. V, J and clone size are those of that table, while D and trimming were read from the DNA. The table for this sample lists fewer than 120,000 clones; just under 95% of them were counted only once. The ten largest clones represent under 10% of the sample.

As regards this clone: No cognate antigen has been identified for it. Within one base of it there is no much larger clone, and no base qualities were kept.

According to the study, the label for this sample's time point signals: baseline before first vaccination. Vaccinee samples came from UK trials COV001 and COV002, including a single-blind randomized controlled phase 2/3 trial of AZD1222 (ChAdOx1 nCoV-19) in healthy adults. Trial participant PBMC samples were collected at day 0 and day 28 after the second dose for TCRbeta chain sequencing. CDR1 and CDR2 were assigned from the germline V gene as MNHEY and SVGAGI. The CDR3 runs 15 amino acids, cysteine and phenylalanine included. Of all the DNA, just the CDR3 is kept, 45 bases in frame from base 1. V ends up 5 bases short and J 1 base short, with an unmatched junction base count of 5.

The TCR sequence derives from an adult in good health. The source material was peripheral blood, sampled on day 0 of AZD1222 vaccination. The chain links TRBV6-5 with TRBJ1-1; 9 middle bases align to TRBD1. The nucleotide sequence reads TGTGCCAGCAGTCTCCGGACAGGGGCGAACACTGAAGCTTTCTTT. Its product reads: CASSLRTGANTEAFF.